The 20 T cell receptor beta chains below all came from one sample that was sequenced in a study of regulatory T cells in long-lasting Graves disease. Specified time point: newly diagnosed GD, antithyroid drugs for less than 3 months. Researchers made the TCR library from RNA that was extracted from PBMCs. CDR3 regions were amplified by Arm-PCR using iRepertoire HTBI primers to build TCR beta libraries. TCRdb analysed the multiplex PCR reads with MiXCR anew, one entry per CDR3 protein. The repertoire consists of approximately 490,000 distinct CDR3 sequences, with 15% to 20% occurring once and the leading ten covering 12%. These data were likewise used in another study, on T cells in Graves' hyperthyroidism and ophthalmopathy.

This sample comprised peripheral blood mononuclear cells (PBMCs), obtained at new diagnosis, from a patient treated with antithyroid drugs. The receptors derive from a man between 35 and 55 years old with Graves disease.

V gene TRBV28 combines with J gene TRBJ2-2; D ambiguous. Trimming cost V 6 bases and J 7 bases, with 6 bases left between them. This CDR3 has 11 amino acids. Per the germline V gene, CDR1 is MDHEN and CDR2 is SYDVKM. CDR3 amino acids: CASSILGELFF. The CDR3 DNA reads TGTGCCAGCAGCATACTCGGGGAGCTGTTTTTT.

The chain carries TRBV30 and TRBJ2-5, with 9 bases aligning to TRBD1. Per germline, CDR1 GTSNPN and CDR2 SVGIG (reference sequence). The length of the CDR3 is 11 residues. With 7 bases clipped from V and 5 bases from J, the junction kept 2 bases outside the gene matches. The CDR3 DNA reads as TGTGCCTCGGACAGGGGCGAGACCCAGTACTTC. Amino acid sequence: CASDRGETQYF.

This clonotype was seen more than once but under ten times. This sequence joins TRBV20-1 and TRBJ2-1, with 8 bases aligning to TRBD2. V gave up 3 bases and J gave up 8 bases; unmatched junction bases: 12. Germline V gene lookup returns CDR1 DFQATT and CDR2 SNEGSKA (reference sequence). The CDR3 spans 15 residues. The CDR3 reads CSASPPAGVGDEQFF. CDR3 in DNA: TGCAGTGCTAGCCCACCAGCGGGAGTAGGAGATGAGCAGTTCTTC.

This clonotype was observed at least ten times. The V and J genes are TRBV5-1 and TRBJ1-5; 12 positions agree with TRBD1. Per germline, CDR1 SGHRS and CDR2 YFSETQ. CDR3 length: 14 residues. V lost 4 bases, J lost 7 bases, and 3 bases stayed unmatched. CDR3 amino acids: CASSPGQGAQPQHF. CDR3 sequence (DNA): TGCGCCAGCAGCCCGGGACAGGGGGCCCAGCCCCAGCATTTT.

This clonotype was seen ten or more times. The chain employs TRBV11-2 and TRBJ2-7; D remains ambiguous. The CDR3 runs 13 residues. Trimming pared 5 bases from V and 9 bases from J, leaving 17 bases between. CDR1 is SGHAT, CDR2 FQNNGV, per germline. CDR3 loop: CASSGWESLGQYF. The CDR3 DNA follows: TGTGCCAGCAGCGGGTGGGAATCTCTAGGGCAGTACTTC.

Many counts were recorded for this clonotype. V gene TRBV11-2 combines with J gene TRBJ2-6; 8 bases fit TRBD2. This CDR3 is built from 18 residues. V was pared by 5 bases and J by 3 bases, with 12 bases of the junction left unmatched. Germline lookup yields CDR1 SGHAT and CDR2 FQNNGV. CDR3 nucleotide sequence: TGTGCCAGCAGCCCCTCCGGGGGGGGGCTGGTTGGGGCCAACGTCCTGACTTTC. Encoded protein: CASSPSGGGLVGANVLTF.

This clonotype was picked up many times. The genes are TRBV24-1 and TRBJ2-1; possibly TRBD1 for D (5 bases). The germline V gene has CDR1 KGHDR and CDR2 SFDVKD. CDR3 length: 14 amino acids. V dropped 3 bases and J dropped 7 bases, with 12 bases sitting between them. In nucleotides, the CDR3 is TGTGCCACCAGTGATGGACGTCCAGGGAATGAGCAGTTCTTC. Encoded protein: CATSDGRPGNEQFF.

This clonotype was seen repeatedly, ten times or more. Here the CDR3 reads CASSPVGSGSSYNEQFF. The CDR3 nucleotides are TGTGCCAGCAGTCCGGTGGGCAGCGGGAGCTCCTACAATGAGCAGTTCTTC. V gene TRBV12-3 or TRBV12-4 combines with J gene TRBJ2-1, with 8 bases that match TRBD2. This CDR3 contains 17 residues. The ends lost 5 bases at V and 0 bases at J; junction bases unmatched: 9.

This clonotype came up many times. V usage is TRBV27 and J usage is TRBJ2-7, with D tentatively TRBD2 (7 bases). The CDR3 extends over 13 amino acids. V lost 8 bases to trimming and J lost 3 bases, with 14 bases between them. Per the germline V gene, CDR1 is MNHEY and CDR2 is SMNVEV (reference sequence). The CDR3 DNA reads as TGTGCCAGCCAAAGAGGGGGGGACTACGAGCAGTACTTC. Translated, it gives CASQRGGDYEQYF.

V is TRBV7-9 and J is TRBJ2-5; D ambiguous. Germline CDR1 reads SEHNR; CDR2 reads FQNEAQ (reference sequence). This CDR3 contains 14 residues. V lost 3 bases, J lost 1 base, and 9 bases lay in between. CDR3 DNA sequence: TGTGCCAGCAGCTTTACGTCTCCCCAAGAGACCCAGTACTTC. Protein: CASSFTSPQETQYF.

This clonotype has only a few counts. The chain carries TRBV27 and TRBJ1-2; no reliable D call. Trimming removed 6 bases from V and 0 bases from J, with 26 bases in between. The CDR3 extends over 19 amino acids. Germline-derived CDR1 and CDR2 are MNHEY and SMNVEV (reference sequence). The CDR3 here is CASSRYPDGLAAANYGYTF. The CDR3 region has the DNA TGTGCCAGCAGCCGATACCCGGACGGTTTGGCCGCCGCTAACTATGGCTACACCTTC.

The CDR3 DNA is TGCAGCGTTTCGGGACAGAACAATGAGCAGTTCTTC. This codes for CSVSGQNNEQFF. This sequence joins TRBV29-1 and TRBJ2-1; 7 positions match TRBD1. Germline-derived CDR1 and CDR2 are SQVTM and ANQGSEA. Losses at the gene ends were 5 bases for V and 5 bases for J; bases not matched to a gene: 3. This CDR3 spans 12 amino acids.

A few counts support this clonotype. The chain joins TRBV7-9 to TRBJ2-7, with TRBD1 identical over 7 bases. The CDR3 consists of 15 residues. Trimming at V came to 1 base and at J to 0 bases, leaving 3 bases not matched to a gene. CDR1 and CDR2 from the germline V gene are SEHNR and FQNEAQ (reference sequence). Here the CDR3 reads CASSLVGQISYEQYF. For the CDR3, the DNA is TGTGCCAGCAGCTTAGTGGGACAGATCTCCTACGAGCAGTACTTC.

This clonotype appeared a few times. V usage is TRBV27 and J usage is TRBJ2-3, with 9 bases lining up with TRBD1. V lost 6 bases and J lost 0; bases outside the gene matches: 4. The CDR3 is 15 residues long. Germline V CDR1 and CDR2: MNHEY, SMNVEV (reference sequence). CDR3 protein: CASRTGGFSTDTQYF. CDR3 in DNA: TGTGCCAGCAGGACAGGGGGTTTTAGCACAGATACGCAGTATTTT.

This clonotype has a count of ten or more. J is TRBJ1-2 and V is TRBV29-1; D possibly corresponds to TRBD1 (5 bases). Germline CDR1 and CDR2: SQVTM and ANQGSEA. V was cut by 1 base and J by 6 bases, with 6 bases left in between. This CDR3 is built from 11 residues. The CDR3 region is CSVEGRDGYTF. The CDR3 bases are TGCAGCGTTGAAGGCAGGGATGGCTACACCTTC.

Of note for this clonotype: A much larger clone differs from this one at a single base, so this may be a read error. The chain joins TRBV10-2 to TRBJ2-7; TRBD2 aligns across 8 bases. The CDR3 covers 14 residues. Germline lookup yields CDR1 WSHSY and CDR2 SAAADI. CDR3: CAGRAGASSGEQYF. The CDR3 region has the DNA TGCGCCGGCAGAGCGGGAGCCTCCAGCGGGGAGCAGTACTTC.

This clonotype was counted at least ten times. CDR3 region: CASSLANTYNEQFF. In nucleotides, the CDR3 is TGCGCCAGCAGCTTGGCCAACACTTACAATGAGCAGTTCTTC. The chain is built from TRBV5-1 and TRBJ2-1; unclear D gene. This CDR3 is 14 amino acids long. Germline V gives CDR1 SGHRS, CDR2 YFSETQ. The V end was cut by 0 bases, the J end by 4 bases, with 8 bases between.

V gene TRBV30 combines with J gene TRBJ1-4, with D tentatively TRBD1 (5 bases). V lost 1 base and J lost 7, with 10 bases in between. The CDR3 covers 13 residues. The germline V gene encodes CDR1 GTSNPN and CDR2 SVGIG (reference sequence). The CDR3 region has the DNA TGTGCCTGGAGTGCGCAGGGCGGTGAAAAACTGTTTTTT. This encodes CAWSAQGGEKLFF.

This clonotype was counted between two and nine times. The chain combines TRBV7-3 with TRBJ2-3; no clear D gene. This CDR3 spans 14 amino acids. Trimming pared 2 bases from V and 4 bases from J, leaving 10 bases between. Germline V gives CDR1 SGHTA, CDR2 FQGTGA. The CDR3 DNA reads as TGTGCCAGCAGCTTAGAATCCGTTTCAGATACGCAGTATTTT. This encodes CASSLESVSDTQYF.

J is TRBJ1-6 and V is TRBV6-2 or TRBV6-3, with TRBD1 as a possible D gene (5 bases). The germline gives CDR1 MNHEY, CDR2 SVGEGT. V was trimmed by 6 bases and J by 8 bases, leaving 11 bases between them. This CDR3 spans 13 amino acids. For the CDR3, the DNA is TGTGCCAGCAGATTATGGGGGGATTCACCCCTCCACTTT. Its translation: CASRLWGDSPLHF.